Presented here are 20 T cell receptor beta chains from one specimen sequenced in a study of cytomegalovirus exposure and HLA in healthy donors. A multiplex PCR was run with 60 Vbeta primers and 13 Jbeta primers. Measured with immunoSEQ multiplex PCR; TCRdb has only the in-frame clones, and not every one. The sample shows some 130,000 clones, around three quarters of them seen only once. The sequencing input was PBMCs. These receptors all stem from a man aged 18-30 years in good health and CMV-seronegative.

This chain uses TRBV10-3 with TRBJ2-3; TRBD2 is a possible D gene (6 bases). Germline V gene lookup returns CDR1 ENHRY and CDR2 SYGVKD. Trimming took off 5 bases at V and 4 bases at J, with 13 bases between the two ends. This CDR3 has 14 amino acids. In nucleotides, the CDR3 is TGTGCCATCAGTAGCCGGGAGTCCGCAGATACGCAGTATTTT. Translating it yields CAISSRESADTQYF.

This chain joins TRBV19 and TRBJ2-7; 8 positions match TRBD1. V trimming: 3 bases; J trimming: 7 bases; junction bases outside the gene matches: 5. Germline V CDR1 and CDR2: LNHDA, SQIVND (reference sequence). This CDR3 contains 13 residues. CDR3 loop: CASSMGTGWEQYV. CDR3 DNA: TGTGCCAGTAGTATGGGGACAGGATGGGAGCAGTACGTC.

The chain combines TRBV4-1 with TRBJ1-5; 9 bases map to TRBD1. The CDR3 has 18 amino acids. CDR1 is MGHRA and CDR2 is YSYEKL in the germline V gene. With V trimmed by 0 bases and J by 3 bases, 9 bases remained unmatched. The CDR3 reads CASSQDGRGTGHNQPQHF. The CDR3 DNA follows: TGCGCCAGCAGCCAAGATGGCCGCGGGACAGGGCACAATCAGCCCCAGCATTTT.

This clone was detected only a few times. The CDR3 DNA reads TGTGCCAGCAGCTTGCTCGACACGAATGAAAAACTGTTTTTT. Translating it yields CASSLLDTNEKLFF. J is TRBJ1-4 and V is TRBV5-4, with D hard to call. Germline V gene data show CDR1 as SGHNT and CDR2 as YYREEE (reference sequence). V lost 1 base and J lost 5, with 9 bases in between. The CDR3 runs 14 residues.

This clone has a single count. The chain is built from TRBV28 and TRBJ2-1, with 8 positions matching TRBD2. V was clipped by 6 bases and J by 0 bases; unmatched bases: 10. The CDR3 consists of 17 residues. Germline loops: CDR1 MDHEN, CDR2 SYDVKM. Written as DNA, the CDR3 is TGTGCCAGCAGAATGGGACCGGCGGGAGGCTCCTACAATGAGCAGTTCTTC. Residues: CASRMGPAGGSYNEQFF.

CDR3 residues: CASSGQGTGRETQYF. CDR3 nucleotides: TGTGCCAGCAGTGGGCAGGGGACAGGGAGGGAGACCCAGTACTTC. V is TRBV2 and J is TRBJ2-5, with 9 positions matching TRBD1. Germline V gene data show CDR1 as SNHLY and CDR2 as FYNNEI. This CDR3 has 15 amino acids. The V segment lost 4 bases and the J segment 5 bases; nucleotides outside the gene matches: 8.

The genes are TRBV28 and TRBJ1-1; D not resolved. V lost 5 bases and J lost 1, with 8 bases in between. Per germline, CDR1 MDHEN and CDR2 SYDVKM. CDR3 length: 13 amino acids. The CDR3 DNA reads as TGTGCCAGCAGTGCCGTGGCGAACACTGAAGCTTTCTTT. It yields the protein CASSAVANTEAFF. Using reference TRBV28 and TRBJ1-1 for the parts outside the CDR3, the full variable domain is DVKVTQSSRYLVKRTGEKVFLECVQDMDHENMFWYRQDPGLGLRLIYFSYDVKMKEKGDIPEGYSVSREKKERFSLILESASTNQTSMYLCASSAVANTEAFFGQGTRLTVV.

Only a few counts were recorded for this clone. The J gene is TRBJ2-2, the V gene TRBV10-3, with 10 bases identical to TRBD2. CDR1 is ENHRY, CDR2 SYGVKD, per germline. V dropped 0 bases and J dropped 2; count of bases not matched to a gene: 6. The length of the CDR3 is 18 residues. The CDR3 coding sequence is TGTGCCATCAGTGAGTCTTCGGCTAGCGGGAGCAACACCGGGGAGCTGTTTTTT. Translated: CAISESSASGSNTGELFF.

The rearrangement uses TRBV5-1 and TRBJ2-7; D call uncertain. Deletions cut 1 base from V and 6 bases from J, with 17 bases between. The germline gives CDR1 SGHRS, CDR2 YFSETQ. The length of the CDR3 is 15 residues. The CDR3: CASSLYDRDIREQYF. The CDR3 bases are TGCGCCAGCAGCTTGTATGACCGAGACATTCGCGAGCAGTACTTC.

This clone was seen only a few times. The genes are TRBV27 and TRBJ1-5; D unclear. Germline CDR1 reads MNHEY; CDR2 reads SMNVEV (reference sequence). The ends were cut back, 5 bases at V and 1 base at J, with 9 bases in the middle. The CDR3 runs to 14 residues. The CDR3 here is CASSAQRSNQPQHF. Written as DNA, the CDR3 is TGTGCCAGCAGTGCCCAGAGGAGCAATCAGCCCCAGCATTTT.

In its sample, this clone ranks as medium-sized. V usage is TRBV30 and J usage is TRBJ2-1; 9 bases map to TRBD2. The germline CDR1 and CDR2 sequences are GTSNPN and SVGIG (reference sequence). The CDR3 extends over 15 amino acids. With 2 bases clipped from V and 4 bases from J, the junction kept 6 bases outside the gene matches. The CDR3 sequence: CAWSRVAGGYNEQFF. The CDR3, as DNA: TGTGCCTGGAGTAGGGTTGCGGGAGGGTACAATGAGCAGTTCTTC. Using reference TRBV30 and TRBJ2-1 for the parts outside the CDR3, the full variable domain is SQTIHQWPATLVQPVGSPLSLECTVEGTSNPNLYWYRQAAGRGLQLLFYSVGIGQISSEVPQNLSASRPQDRQFILSSKKLLLSDSGFYLCAWSRVAGGYNEQFFGPGTRLTVL.

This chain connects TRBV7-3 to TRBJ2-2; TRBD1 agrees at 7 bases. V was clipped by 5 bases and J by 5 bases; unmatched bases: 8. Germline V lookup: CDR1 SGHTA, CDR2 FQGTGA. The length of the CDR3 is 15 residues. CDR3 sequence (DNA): TGTGCCAGCAGCCCCGGGACAGCCCGAACCGGGGAGCTGTTTTTT. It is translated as CASSPGTARTGELFF.

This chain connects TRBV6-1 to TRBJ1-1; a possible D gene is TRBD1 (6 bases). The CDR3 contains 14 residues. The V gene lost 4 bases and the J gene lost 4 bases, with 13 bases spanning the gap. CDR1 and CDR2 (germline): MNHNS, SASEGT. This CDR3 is CASSAGGRVTEAFF. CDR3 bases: TGTGCCAGCAGTGCGGGGGGGCGGGTCACTGAAGCTTTCTTT.

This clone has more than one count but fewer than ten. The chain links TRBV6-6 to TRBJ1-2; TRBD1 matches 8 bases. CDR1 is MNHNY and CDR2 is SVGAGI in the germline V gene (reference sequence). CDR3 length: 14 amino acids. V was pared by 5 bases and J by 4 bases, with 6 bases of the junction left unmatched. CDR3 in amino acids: CASSAPGTGYGYTF. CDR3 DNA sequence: TGTGCCAGCAGTGCGCCCGGGACAGGCTATGGCTACACCTTC.

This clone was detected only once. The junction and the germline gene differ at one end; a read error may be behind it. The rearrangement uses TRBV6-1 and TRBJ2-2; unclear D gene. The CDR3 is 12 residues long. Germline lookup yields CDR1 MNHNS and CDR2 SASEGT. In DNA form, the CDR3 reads TGTGCCAGCAGGGAAAGAGGCCGTGGCGAGGTTTTT. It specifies CASRERGRGEVF.

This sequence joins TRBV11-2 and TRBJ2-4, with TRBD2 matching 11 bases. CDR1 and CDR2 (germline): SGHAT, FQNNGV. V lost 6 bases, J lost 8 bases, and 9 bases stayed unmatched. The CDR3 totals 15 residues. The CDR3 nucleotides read TGTGCCAGCAGATACACTAGCGGGAGAGGGGACATTCAGTACTTC. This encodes CASRYTSGRGDIQYF. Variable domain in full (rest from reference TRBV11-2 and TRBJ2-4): EAGVAQSPRYKIIEKRQSVAFWCNPISGHATLYWYQQILGQGPKLLIQFQNNGVVDDSQLPKDRFSAERLKGVDSTLKIQPAKLEDSAVYLCASRYTSGRGDIQYFGAGTRLSVL.

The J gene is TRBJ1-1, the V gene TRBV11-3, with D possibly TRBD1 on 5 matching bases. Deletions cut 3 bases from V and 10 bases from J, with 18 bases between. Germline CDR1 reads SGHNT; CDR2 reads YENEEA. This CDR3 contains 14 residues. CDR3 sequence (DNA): TGTGCCAGCAGCTTGTCGGACCCTGGGGCGGTAGCTTTCTTT. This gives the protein CASSLSDPGAVAFF. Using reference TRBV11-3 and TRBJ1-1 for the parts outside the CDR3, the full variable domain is EAGVVQSPRYKIIEKKQPVAFWCNPISGHNTLYWYLQNLGQGPELLIRYENEEAVDDSQLPKDRFSAERLKGVDSTLKIQPAELGDSAVYLCASSLSDPGAVAFFGQGTRLTVV.

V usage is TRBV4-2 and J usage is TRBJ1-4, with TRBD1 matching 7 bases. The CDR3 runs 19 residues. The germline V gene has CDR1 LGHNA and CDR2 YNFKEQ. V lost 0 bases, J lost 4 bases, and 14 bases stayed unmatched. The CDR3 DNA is TGTGCCAGCAGCCAAGACCGCAGACAGGGTTTGATTGATAATGAAAAACTGTTTTTT. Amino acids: CASSQDRRQGLIDNEKLFF.

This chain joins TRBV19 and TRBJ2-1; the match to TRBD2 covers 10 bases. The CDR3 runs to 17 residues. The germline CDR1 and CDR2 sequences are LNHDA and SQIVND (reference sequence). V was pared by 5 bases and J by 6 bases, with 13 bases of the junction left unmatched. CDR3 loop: CASSPPVLSGRANEQFF. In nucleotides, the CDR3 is TGTGCCAGTAGTCCTCCAGTACTGAGCGGGAGGGCCAATGAGCAGTTCTTC.

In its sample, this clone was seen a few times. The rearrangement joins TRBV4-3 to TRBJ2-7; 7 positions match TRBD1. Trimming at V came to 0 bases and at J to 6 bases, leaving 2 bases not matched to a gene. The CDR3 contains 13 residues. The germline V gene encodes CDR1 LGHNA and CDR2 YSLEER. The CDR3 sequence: CASSQETGTEQYF. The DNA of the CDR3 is TGCGCCAGCAGCCAAGAGACAGGGACCGAGCAGTACTTC.